This TCR beta chain was documented in a study of T cell responses to AZD1222 COVID-19 vaccine. Germline lookup yields CDR1 LGHDT and CDR2 YNNKEL (reference sequence). The CDR3 totals 19 residues. V lost 4 bases and J lost 4, with 29 bases in between. General study findings and limits: Dominant at 160-218 and 743-854, vaccine-associated CD4 TCRs also spanned spike.

Concerning this clone itself: What it binds is unknown.

Produced via immunoSEQ multiplex PCR; TCRdb's table is partial and in-frame only. The sample includes around 160,000 clones, around nine tenths seen only once; the top ten take more than 5.5%. Sequencing used peripheral blood, obtained on day 0 of AZD1222 vaccination. This TCR derives from an adult in good health. The chain couples TRBV3-1 (or the pseudogene TRBV3-2) to TRBJ2-7; D possibly matches TRBD1 or TRBD2 (5 bases each). The CDR3 nucleotides are TGTGCCAGCAGCCCCGCCCCAACCGAACCGGGACGGGATGAGTACGAGCAGTACTTC. This sequence encodes CASSPAPTEPGRDEYEQYF.